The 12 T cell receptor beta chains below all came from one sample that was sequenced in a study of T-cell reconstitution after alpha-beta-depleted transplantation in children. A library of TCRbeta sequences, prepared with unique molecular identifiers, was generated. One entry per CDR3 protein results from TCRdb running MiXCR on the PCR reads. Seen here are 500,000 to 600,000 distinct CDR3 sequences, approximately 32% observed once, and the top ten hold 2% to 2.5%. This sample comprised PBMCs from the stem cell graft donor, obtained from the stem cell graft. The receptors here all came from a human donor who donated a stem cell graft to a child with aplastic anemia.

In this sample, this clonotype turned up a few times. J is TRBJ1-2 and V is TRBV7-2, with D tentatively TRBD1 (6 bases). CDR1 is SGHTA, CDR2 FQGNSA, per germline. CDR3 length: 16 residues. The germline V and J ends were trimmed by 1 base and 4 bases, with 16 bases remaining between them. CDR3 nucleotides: TGTGCCAGCAGCTTAGGTCCGGGGGCTACTACCTATGGCTACACCTTC. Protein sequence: CASSLGPGATTYGYTF. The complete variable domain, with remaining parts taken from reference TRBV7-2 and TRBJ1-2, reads GAGVSQSPSNKVTEKGKDVELRCDPISGHTALYWYRQSLGQGLEFLIYFQGNSAPDKSGLPSDRFSAERTGGSVSTLTIQRTQQEDSAVYLCASSLGPGATTYGYTFGSGTRLTVV.

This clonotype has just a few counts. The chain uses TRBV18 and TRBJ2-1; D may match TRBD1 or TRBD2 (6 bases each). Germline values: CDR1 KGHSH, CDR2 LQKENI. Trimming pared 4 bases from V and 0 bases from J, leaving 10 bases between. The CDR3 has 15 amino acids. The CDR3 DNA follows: TGTGCCAGCTCACGCGGAGGGGGCTCCTACAATGAGCAGTTCTTC. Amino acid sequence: CASSRGGGSYNEQFF.

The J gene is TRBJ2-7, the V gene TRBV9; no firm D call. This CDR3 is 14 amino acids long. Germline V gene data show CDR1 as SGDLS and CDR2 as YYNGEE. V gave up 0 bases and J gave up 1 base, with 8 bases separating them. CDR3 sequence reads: CASSVGGRSYEQYF. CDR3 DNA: TGTGCCAGCAGCGTAGGAGGACGTTCCTACGAGCAGTACTTC.

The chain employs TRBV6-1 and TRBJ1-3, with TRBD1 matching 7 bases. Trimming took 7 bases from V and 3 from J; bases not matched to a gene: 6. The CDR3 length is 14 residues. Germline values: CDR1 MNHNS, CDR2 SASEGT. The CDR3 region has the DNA TGTGCCAGCACCGACAGGGTACTTGGAAACACCATATATTTT. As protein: CASTDRVLGNTIYF.

CDR3 coding DNA: TGCGCCAGCAGCCAACTAGCGGGACGGAACAATGAGCAGTTCTTC. Protein product: CASSQLAGRNNEQFF. The V and J genes are TRBV4-3 and TRBJ2-1; the match to TRBD2 covers 9 bases. The ends lost 2 bases at V and 5 bases at J; junction bases unmatched: 4. The CDR3 runs to 15 residues. Germline V gene lookup returns CDR1 LGHNA and CDR2 YSLEER.

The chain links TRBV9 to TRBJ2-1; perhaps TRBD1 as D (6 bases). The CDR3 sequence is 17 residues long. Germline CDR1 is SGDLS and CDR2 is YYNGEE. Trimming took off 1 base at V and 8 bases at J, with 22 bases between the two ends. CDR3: CASSVMPPQGPPHEQFF. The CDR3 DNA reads TGTGCCAGCAGCGTAATGCCGCCGCAGGGGCCTCCCCATGAGCAGTTCTTC.

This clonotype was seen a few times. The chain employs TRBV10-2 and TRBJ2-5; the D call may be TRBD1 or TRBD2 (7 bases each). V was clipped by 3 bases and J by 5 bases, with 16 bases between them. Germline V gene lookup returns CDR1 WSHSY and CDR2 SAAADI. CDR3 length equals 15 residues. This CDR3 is CASSEGRGRVETQYF. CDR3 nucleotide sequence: TGCGCCAGCAGTGAAGGGAGGGGGCGAGTCGAGACCCAGTACTTC.

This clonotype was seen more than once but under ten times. The CDR3 region is CASSLGAGILSGANVLTF. Written as DNA, the CDR3 is TGCGCCAGCAGCTTGGGGGCAGGGATCCTCTCTGGGGCCAACGTCCTGACTTTC. This chain links TRBV5-1 with TRBJ2-6; D may be TRBD1 (5 bases). Deletions cut 0 bases from V and 0 bases from J, with 13 bases between. The CDR3 spans 18 residues. Germline CDR1 reads SGHRS; CDR2 reads YFSETQ.

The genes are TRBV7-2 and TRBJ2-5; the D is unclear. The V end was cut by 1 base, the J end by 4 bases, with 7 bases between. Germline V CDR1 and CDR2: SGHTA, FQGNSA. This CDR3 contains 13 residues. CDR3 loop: CASSLVIGETQYF. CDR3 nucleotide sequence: TGTGCCAGCAGCTTAGTGATTGGAGAGACCCAGTACTTC. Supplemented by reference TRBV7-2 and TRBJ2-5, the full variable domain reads GAGVSQSPSNKVTEKGKDVELRCDPISGHTALYWYRQSLGQGLEFLIYFQGNSAPDKSGLPSDRFSAERTGGSVSTLTIQRTQQEDSAVYLCASSLVIGETQYFGPGTRLLVL.

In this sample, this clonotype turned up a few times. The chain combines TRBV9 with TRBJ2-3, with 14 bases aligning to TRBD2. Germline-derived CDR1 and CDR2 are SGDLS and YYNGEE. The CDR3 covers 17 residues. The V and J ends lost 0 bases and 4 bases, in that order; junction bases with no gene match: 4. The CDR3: CASSVVGTSGSSDTQYF. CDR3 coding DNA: TGTGCCAGCAGCGTAGTCGGGACTAGCGGGAGTTCAGATACGCAGTATTTT.

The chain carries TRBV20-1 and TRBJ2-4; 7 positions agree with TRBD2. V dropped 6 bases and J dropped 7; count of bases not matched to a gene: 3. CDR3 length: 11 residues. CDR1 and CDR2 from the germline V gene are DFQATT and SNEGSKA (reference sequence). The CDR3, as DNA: TGCAGTGCGGGGGGGAGGAACATTCAGTACTTC. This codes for CSAGGRNIQYF.

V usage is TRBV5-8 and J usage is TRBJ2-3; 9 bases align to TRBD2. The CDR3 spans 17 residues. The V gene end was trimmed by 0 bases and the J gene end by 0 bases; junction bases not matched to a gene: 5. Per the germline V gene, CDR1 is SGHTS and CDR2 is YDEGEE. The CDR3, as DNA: TGTGCCAGCAGCTTGGCAGCGGGGGGAACGAGCACAGATACGCAGTATTTT. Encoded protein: CASSLAAGGTSTDTQYF.